This T cell receptor (beta chain) is from a study of blood T cell repertoires in COVID-19. Study-level background: The United States, Italy and Spain provided the acute and convalescent COVID-19 samples. PBMCs, B-cell-depleted T cells, or T cells provided the cDNA or gDNA that made up the material.

As handled by the study authors: Researchers report that nucleated cell counts were estimated from reference gene primer amplification. TCRdb keeps only in-frame clones here, not all; method: immunoSEQ multiplex PCR. That table furnishes V, J and clone size, whereas the DNA furnished D and trimming. The repertoire has around 250,000 clones, about 87% of them found once; the top ten carry approximately 6.8%. With V trimmed by 4 bases and J by 0 bases, 3 bases remained unmatched. CDR1 is SGHNT, CDR2 YYREEE, per germline (reference sequence). This CDR3 is 15 amino acids long. The material sequenced was peripheral blood. The genes are TRBV5-4 and TRBJ1-1; 10 bases are a match to TRBD1. This clonotype was sampled from a woman in her 70s with active or convalescent COVID-19. The CDR3 DNA reads as TGTGCCAGCAGCCTAGGACAGGGGGTGAACACTGAAGCTTTCTTT. Residues: CASSLGQGVNTEAFF.